The present T cell receptor (beta chain) was sequenced within a study of metastatic and nonmetastatic thyroid tumors (dated by TCRdb to the early 2020s). Study-level background: The researchers compared repertoires between peripheral blood samples and tumor or nodule tissue samples from patients with malignant or benign thyroid disease.

What the research found in general, with its limitations: In both blood and tumor samples, malignant tumors were reported to have significantly higher TCR beta diversity than benign nodules.

Reading from cysteine to phenylalanine, the CDR3 counts 15 amino acids. The entry retains the CDR3 DNA only, 45 bases that are in frame from base 1. At the junction V is shortened by 3 bases and J by 7 bases; bases outside the gene matches: 7. CDR1 is given as SEHNR and CDR2 as FQNEAQ, both from the germline V gene (reference sequence). This clone was observed many times. Its antigen remains unidentified. The record has no base qualities; no much larger clone is one base away. Library construction relied on PCR. Reads for this sample came from an Illumina HiSeq 4000. High-throughput sequencing was used to profile the TCR beta-chain CDR3 region of every patient. Concerning the study's data processing: The researchers built a classifier to tell apart papillary thyroid cancer patients with distant metastasis, based on CDR3 differences among clinicopathological groups. Repertoire diversity was assessed with the Shannon index, and tumor-blood repertoire similarity with the Morisita-Horn index. TCRdb passed the public sequencing reads through fastp at Q25 and MiXCR, retaining productive beta sequences. These V and J calls are TCRdb output, not the study's own analysis. The sample table records about 69,000 clones; 11% to 15% of these occur just once. The top ten constitute approximately 6.1% of the sample.

No patient had received any treatment before thyroid surgery. Using T-cell receptor beta sequencing, the study looked back at clinical samples from patients collected from the early 2010s to the late 2010s. The V and J segments used are TRBV7-9 and TRBJ1-4, with 8 junctional bases fitting TRBD1. The material sequenced was blood. The origin of this receptor is a male donor with papillary thyroid cancer or a benign thyroid nodule (not recorded which). Some clones in this sample may be carry-over from other donors' samples. At the DNA level, the sequence is TGTGCCAGCAGCTTCACAGGGGGAAGCGGTGAAAAACTGTTTTTT. This yields the protein CASSFTGGSGEKLFF.